The source of this TCR beta chain is a study of cytomegalovirus exposure and HLA in healthy donors. On the study more broadly: Out of about 410 genotyped donors, about 81% belonged to the Caucasian-associated ancestry cluster.

Note on this clone: The antigen is undetermined.

Overall study results and limits: Cytomegalovirus association was assigned to 150 to 200 TCR beta chains.

Both 60 Vbeta primers and 13 Jbeta primers went into the PCR. Here immunoSEQ multiplex PCR was the method, and the copy in TCRdb shows in-frame clones only, minus some. This table has 55,000 to 80,000 clones, 68% appearing once. This TCR was sampled from a woman aged 30 to 39 in good health and CMV-seronegative. Sample: PBMCs.

CDR3 bases: TGCGCCAGCGGGGGACAGGGCTACGAGCAGTACTTC. It specifies CASGGQGYEQYF. The genes are TRBV5-1 and TRBJ2-7; 9 nucleotides line up with TRBD1. The CDR3 extends over 12 amino acids. Germline CDR1 SGHRS, CDR2 YFSETQ. The junction had 2 bases not matched to a gene; V was cut back by 7 bases and J by 3 bases.